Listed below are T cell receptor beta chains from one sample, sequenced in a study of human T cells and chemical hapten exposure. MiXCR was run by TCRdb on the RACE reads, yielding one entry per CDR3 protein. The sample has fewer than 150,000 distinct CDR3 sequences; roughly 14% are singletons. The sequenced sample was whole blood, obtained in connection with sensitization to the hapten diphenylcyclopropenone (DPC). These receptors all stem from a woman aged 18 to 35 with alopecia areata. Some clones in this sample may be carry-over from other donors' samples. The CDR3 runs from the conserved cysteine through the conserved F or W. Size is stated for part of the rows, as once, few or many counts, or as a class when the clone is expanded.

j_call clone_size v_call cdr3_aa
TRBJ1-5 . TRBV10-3 CAISPGINQPQHF
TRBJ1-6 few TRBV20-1 CSARVPALSSYNSPLHF
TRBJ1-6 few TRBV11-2 CASSSQGTAYNSPLHF
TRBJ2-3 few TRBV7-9 CASSSSHGGRTDTQYF
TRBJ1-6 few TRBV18 CASSPGILHSPLHF
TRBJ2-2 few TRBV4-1 CASSQPLSTGELFF
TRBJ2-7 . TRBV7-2 CASSIRTVYYEQYF
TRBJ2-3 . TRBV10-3 CAHTMSPSRGSTDTQYF
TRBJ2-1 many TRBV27 CASSLGLAGGEFF
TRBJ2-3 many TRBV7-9 CASKRGAQGNTDTQYF
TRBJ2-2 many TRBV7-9 CASRLTGANTGELFF
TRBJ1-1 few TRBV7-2 CASSLNGAPGGNTEAFF
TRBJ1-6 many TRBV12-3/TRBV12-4 CASSPPLHF
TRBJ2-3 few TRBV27 CASRDQVDTQYF